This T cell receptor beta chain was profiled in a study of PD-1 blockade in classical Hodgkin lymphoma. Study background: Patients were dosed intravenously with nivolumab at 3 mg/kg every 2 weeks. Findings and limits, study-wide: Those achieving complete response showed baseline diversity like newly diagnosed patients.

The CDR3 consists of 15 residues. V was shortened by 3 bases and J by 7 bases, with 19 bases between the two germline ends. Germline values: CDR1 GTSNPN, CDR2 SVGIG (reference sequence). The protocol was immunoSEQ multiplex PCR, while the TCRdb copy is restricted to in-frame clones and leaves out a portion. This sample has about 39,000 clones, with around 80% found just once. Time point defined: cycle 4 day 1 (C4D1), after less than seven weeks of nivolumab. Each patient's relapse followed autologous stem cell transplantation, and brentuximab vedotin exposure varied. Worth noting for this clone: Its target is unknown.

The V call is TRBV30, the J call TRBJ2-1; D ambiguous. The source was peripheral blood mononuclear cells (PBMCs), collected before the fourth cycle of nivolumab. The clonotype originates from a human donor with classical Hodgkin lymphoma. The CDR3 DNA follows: TGTGCCTGGAGGGGATCCTATCCTATGAGGAATGAGCAGTTCTTC. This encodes CAWRGSYPMRNEQFF.